Below, one T cell receptor beta chain is given with its context. These data originate in a study of blood T cell repertoires in COVID-19. Study overall: Sample material is recorded as cDNA or gDNA derived from T cells, B-cell-depleted T cells, or PBMCs.

V dropped 4 bases and J dropped 7 bases, with 20 bases sitting between them. CDR3 length equals 15 residues. CDR1 and CDR2 (germline): MGHRA, YSYEKL. Assay used: immunoSEQ multiplex PCR; TCRdb lists only in-frame clones, some missing. The sample contains tens of thousands of clones, 82% of which appear only once. The clonotype was recovered from a woman aged 80 or older with acute or convalescent COVID-19. Sequenced: peripheral blood. This rearrangement joins TRBV4-1 to TRBJ2-7; D possibly corresponds to TRBD2 (5 bases). This CDR3 is CASSPQREVQGEQYF. The CDR3 DNA is TGCGCCAGCAGCCCTCAACGGGAAGTCCAAGGTGAGCAGTACTTC.